This TCR beta chain was obtained from a study of OX40 agonist ivuxolimab in advanced cancers. Study background: The treatment was a fully human IgG2 OX40 agonist, ivuxolimab.

The study, taken as a whole, reports: Normalized T-cell clonal expansion was also low in a subset of nonresponders.

Germline CDR1 GTSNPN, CDR2 SVGIG (reference sequence). Trimming took off 0 bases at V and 13 bases at J, with 19 bases between the two ends. The length of the CDR3 is 14 residues. A word on this clone: Its antigen is unknown.

Any history of autoimmune disease or systemic immunosuppression disqualified patients. Blood samples were obtained at baseline, cycle 4 day 1, and cycle 7 day 1. Using immunoSEQ multiplex PCR, the repertoire was profiled, and TCRdb retains in-frame clones only, with some absent. The sample has some 90,000 clones, 80% to 95% seen once; the top ten hold roughly 1.1%. The TCR originated in an adult with an advanced solid tumor such as melanoma, head and neck, liver or kidney cancer. This specimen consisted of CD4+ or CD8+ T cells sorted from blood, obtained in a trial of the OX40 agonist ivuxolimab. This sequence joins TRBV30 and TRBJ2-1; D may be TRBD1 (5 bases). The CDR3 bases are TGTGCCTGGAGTGTAATGTTAGGGGCGGACAAACAGTTCTTC. Protein sequence: CAWSVMLGADKQFF.